This T cell receptor (beta chain) came from a study of blood T cells in healthy people across ages. A second PCR of about 7 to 12 cycles used a sample-barcoded 5' primer and a J-beta primer mix. TCRdb passed the 5' RACE reads through MiXCR, listing each CDR3 protein once. The repertoire holds about 1,500,000 distinct CDR3 sequences, with approximately 28% as singletons. Study-level points and caveats: Any changes in expanded clonotypes were possibly confounded, as donor CMV status remained unknown.

As for this clonotype: Antigen unknown.

The length of the CDR3 is 14 residues. Germline V lookup: CDR1 MNHNY, CDR2 SVGAGI (reference sequence). The V and J ends lost 5 bases and 3 bases, in that order; junction bases with no gene match: 6. Russia was home to the donors, healthy Caucasian individuals aged 6 to 90. Each donor gave about 9.3 milliliters of peripheral blood. The authors isolated at least 6 million PBMCs per sample. The V gene is TRBV6-6, the J gene TRBJ1-1, with 7 nucleotides matching TRBD1. Sequencing was performed on blood. The clonotype originates from a woman in her twenties or thirties in good health. CDR3 in amino acids: CASSPQGVYTEAFF. Here the CDR3 DNA reads TGTGCCAGCAGTCCCCAGGGGGTATACACTGAAGCTTTCTTT.